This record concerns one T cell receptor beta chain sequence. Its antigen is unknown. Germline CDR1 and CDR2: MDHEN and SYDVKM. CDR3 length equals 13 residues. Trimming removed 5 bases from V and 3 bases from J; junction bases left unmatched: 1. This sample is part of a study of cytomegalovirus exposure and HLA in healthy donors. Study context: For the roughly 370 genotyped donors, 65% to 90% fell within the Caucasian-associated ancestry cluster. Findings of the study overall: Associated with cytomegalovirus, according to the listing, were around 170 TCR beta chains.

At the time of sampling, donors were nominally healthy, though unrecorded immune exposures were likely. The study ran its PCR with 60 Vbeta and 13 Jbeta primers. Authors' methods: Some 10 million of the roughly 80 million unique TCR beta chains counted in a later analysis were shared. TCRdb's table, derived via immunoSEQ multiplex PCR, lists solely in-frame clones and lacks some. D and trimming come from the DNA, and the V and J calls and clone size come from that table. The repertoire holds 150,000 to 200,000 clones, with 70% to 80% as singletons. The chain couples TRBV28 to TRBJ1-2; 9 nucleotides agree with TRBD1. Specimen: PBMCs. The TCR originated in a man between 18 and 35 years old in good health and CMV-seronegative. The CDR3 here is CASSRDRDYGYTF. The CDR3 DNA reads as TGTGCCAGCAGTCGGGACAGGGACTATGGCTACACCTTC.